Listed below are T cell receptor beta chains from one sample, sequenced in a study of shared clonotypes between healthy human individuals. This table comes from immunoSEQ multiplex PCR, and its TCRdb copy is limited to in-frame clones, with some not included. The data contain 330,000 or so clones, around 67% of them singletons. Sequenced: memory CD4+ T cells sorted from blood. The receptor set was obtained from a man aged 30 to 45 in good health. CDR3s include the opening cysteine and the closing phenylalanine or tryptophan. A D gene is named only where the DNA matches it firmly. Clone size is stated in some rows and not others, as once, few, many or a class when expanded.

v_gene	j_gene	abundance	d_gene	CDR3aa	CDR3nt
TRBV6-1	TRBJ1-3	many	NA	CASSDRGKGNTIYF	TGTGCCAGCAGTGACAGGGGTAAAGGAAACACCATATATTTT
TRBV7-9	TRBJ2-3	few	NA	CASSLVIRGSTQYF	TGTGCCAGCAGCTTAGTAATACGTGGATCTACGCAGTATTTT
TRBV7-7	TRBJ2-1	NA	NA	CASSPLQSYNEQFF	TGTGCTAGCAGCCCACTGCAGTCCTACAATGAGCAGTTCTTC
TRBV18	TRBJ1-3	many	TRBD1	CASSLPTGRSGNTIYF	TGTGCCAGCTCACTCCCGACAGGGAGGTCTGGAAACACCATATATTTT
TRBV7-6	TRBJ1-2	NA	TRBD1	CASSLRARGQGTDGYTF	TGTGCCAGCAGCTTAAGGGCTCGGGGACAGGGTACCGACGGCTACACCTTC
TRBV7-8	TRBJ2-2	once	TRBD1	CASSNRQGPNTGELFF	TGTGCCAGCAGCAACCGACAGGGACCGAACACCGGGGAGCTGTTTTTT
TRBV7-9	TRBJ2-7	NA	NA	CASSPETRATEQYF	TGTGCCAGCAGCCCCGAGACTAGAGCTACCGAGCAGTACTTC
TRBV25-1	TRBJ2-3	NA	TRBD2	CASSVRDYPTDTQYF	TGTGCCAGCAGTGTCCGGGACTACCCGACAGATACGCAGTATTTT
TRBV29-1	TRBJ1-1	few	TRBD1	CSVGTGTGSEAFF	TGCAGCGTTGGTACAGGGACAGGGAGCGAAGCTTTCTTT
TRBV11-3	TRBJ2-2	few	NA	CASSFIGASGAGELFF	TGTGCCAGCAGCTTTATCGGCGCCAGTGGGGCCGGGGAGCTGTTTTTT
TRBV5-5	TRBJ1-2	NA	NA	CASSSSSSHRVDHGYTF	TGTGCCAGCAGCTCCTCTTCATCTCACAGGGTTGATCATGGCTACACCTTC
TRBV5-6	TRBJ2-1	NA	TRBD1	CASSLLPGGHGEQFF	TGTGCCAGCAGCTTGCTCCCAGGGGGTCATGGTGAGCAGTTCTTC
TRBV5-1	TRBJ2-2	many	NA	CASSLAAGLTGELFF	TGCGCCAGCAGCTTGGCGGCAGGCCTCACCGGGGAGCTGTTTTTT
TRBV2	TRBJ2-7	few	NA	CASRFDRNTYEQYF	TGTGCCAGCAGATTTGACAGGAATACCTACGAGCAGTACTTC
TRBV25-1	TRBJ2-7	many	TRBD1	CASSGQGSYEQYF	TGTGCCAGCAGTGGACAGGGCTCCTACGAGCAGTACTTC
TRBV10-3	TRBJ1-4	NA	NA	CAISEKGGDNEKLFF	TGTGCCATCAGTGAGAAGGGGGGTGATAATGAAAAACTGTTTTTT
TRBV6-5	TRBJ1-5	few	NA	CASSRDNQPQHF	TGTGCCAGCAGTCGGGATAATCAGCCCCAGCATTTT
TRBV10-1	TRBJ1-2	NA	NA	CASSEDSYGYTF	TGCGCCAGCAGTGAGGACAGCTATGGCTACACCTTC
TRBV27	TRBJ2-3	NA	TRBD2	CASSFREGEGVSDTQYF	TGTGCCAGCAGTTTTCGGGAGGGGGAGGGAGTAAGCGATACGCAGTATTTT
TRBV28	TRBJ2-7	few	NA	CASVRRGRYEQYF	TGTGCCAGCGTTCGACGGGGGCGATACGAGCAGTACTTC
TRBV11-2	TRBJ2-7	NA	TRBD2	CASRLSGSSYEQYF	TGTGCCAGCAGGCTAAGCGGGAGTTCCTACGAGCAGTACTTC
TRBV28	TRBJ2-1	NA	TRBD2	CASRGTTPRDEQFF	TGTGCCAGCAGGGGGACTACCCCTCGTGATGAGCAGTTCTTC
TRBV10-1	TRBJ2-3	NA	NA	CASSVADTQYF	TGCGCCAGCAGTGTTGCAGATACGCAGTATTTT
TRBV19	TRBJ2-1	few	TRBD1	CASSVRQGFEQFF	TGTGCCAGTAGTGTTCGACAGGGTTTTGAGCAGTTCTTC
TRBV30	TRBJ2-7	few	NA	CAWSVAYEQYF	TGTGCCTGGAGTGTTGCCTACGAGCAGTACTTC
TRBV28	TRBJ1-2	NA	TRBD1	CASSLLTGDTYGYTF	TGTGCCAGCAGTTTGTTGACAGGGGACACCTATGGCTACACCTTC
TRBV25-1	TRBJ2-7	NA	TRBD2	CASRGKTSGSYEQYF	TGTGCCAGCAGGGGAAAGACTAGCGGGAGTTACGAGCAGTACTTC
TRBV2	TRBJ2-7	NA	NA	CASSKAKSAGEQYF	TGTGCCAGCAGTAAGGCTAAGTCTGCCGGGGAGCAGTACTTC
TRBV6-6	TRBJ2-3	once	NA	CASSYSKFVLRDTQYF	TGTGCCAGCAGTTACTCGAAATTTGTCTTGAGGGATACGCAGTATTTT
TRBV6-5	TRBJ2-7	NA	NA	CASSYSMRDQTYEQYF	TGTGCCAGCAGTTACTCGATGAGGGACCAGACTTACGAGCAGTACTTC
TRBV28	TRBJ2-1	many	NA	CASSQDRDIRSNEQFF	TGTGCCAGCAGCCAAGACCGGGACATCCGTAGCAATGAGCAGTTCTTC
TRBV6-1	TRBJ2-7	NA	NA	CASSDPRDEQYF	TGTGCCAGCAGTGATCCCCGGGACGAGCAGTACTTC
TRBV27	TRBJ2-2	few	NA	CASTPWGTFGNTGELFF	TGTGCCAGCACCCCCTGGGGTACGTTTGGTAACACCGGGGAGCTGTTTTTT
TRBV5-4	TRBJ2-7	NA	TRBD1	CASSRQGGPYEQYF	TGTGCCAGCAGCCGACAGGGGGGACCCTACGAGCAGTACTTC
TRBV5-1	TRBJ2-5	NA	TRBD2	CASSLAGLAGGPVGNTRLETQYF	TGCGCCAGCAGCTTGGCCGGACTAGCGGGAGGGCCTGTGGGGAATACAAGACTAGAGACCCAGTACTTC
TRBV7-2	TRBJ2-1	NA	TRBD2	CASSGIQGGSGAYNEQFF	TGTGCCAGCAGCGGGATTCAGGGCGGGAGTGGGGCCTACAATGAGCAGTTCTTC
TRBV11-2	TRBJ1-1	once	NA	CASSLDSWGAPNTEAFF	TGTGCCAGCAGCTTAGATTCATGGGGCGCACCGAACACTGAAGCTTTCTTT
TRBV19	TRBJ1-1	NA	NA	CASSLGGLTEAFF	TGTGCCAGTAGTTTAGGGGGATTAACTGAAGCTTTCTTT
TRBV20-1	TRBJ2-3	once	NA	CSAGYTDTQYF	TGCAGTGCCGGGTACACAGATACGCAGTATTTT
TRBV5-4	TRBJ2-7	NA	TRBD2	CASSTGGPYEQYF	TGTGCCAGCAGCACGGGGGGGCCCTACGAGCAGTACTTC
TRBV5-3	TRBJ2-5	NA	NA	CARSSYTGHLQETQYF	TGTGCCAGAAGCTCGTACACGGGACACCTCCAAGAGACCCAGTACTTC
TRBV5-4	TRBJ1-2	few	NA	CASSPKTPIEGYTF	TGTGCCAGCAGCCCGAAGACCCCCATCGAGGGCTACACCTTC
TRBV19	TRBJ1-1	few	TRBD1	CASSLGQGANTEAFF	TGTGCCAGTAGTTTAGGACAGGGGGCGAACACTGAAGCTTTCTTT
TRBV7-9	TRBJ2-3	NA	NA	CASSFTGNTDTQYF	TGTGCCAGCAGCTTTACCGGGAACACAGATACGCAGTATTTT
TRBV20-1	TRBJ2-2	NA	NA	CSARGSGELFF	TGCAGTGCTCGGGGTTCCGGGGAGCTGTTTTTT